Each of the 17 T cell receptor beta chains below was sequenced from the same sample in a study of shared clonotypes between healthy human individuals. The assay was immunoSEQ multiplex PCR, and TCRdb's table has in-frame clones only and misses some. The table has about 2.3 million clones, less than 95% seen once; the top ten hold 0.37%. What was sequenced was naive CD4+ T cells from PBMCs. Described subset: CD45RA+ positively selected. The receptor set was obtained from a man between 18 and 29 years old in good health. Some clones in this sample may be carry-over from other donors' samples.

The chain couples TRBV27 to TRBJ1-2, with 8 positions matching TRBD1. V trimming: 6 bases; J trimming: 4 bases; junction bases outside the gene matches: 7. This CDR3 has 14 amino acids. Germline V gene sequence: CDR1 MNHEY, CDR2 SMNVEV (reference sequence). The CDR3 sequence: CASSKETGGYGYTF. CDR3 sequence (DNA): TGTGCCAGCAGCAAGGAAACAGGGGGCTATGGCTACACCTTC.

This clone appeared once. The CDR3 nucleotides read TGCGCCAGCAGCTGGGGACAGGACGACGAGACCCAGTACTTC. Its protein is CASSWGQDDETQYF. J is TRBJ2-5 and V is TRBV5-1; TRBD1 matches 8 bases. Per germline, CDR1 SGHRS and CDR2 YFSETQ. CDR3 length: 14 residues. V shed 3 bases and J 5 bases; nucleotides not matched to a gene: 6.

This clone was picked up a small number of times. V and J are TRBV7-2 and TRBJ1-1; D ambiguous. CDR1 and CDR2 from the germline V gene are SGHTA and FQGNSA. This CDR3 has 14 amino acids. V lost 6 bases and J lost 5, with 16 bases in between. Here the CDR3 DNA reads TGTGCCAGCAGTACGCGAAAGGGTAGTACTGAAGCTTTCTTT. Translating gives CASSTRKGSTEAFF.

CDR3 protein: CASSYPPEDLPEQFF. CDR3 DNA: TGTGCCAGCAGTTACCCCCCGGAAGACTTGCCTGAGCAGTTCTTC. The V call is TRBV6-6, the J call TRBJ2-1; D not certain. CDR1 and CDR2 from the germline V gene are MNHNY and SVGAGI (reference sequence). Trimming removed 2 bases at V and 9 bases at J, with 17 bases between. CDR3 length: 15 amino acids.

The rearrangement uses TRBV5-4 and TRBJ1-2; 8 nucleotides agree with TRBD1. This CDR3 comprises 14 residues. After removal of 4 bases from V and 4 bases from J, the junction contained 6 bases not matched to a gene. Per the germline V gene, CDR1 is SGHNT and CDR2 is YYREEE (reference sequence). The CDR3 region is CASSPGGLGYGYTF. In nucleotides, the CDR3 is TGTGCCAGCAGCCCAGGGGGCTTGGGCTATGGCTACACCTTC.

This chain connects TRBV15 to TRBJ2-7, with D unresolved. This CDR3 spans 14 amino acids. Germline values: CDR1 LNHNV, CDR2 YYDKDF (reference sequence). Trimming cost V 1 base and J 3 bases, with 10 bases left between them. The CDR3 DNA follows: TGTGCCACCAGCAGAGTTCGTCAGAACTACGAGCAGTACTTC. This codes for CATSRVRQNYEQYF.

This chain links TRBV4-3 with TRBJ2-3; D gene ambiguous. V lost 3 bases and J 1 base, leaving 11 bases between the germline ends. Looked up from germline, CDR1 is LGHNA and CDR2 is YSLEER. There are 15 residues in the CDR3. CDR3 residues: CASSHLGTGTDTQYF. CDR3 DNA: TGCGCCAGCAGCCACTTGGGTACCGGCACAGATACGCAGTATTTT.

This rearrangement joins TRBV7-2 to TRBJ2-7; no firm D call. The germline CDR1 and CDR2 sequences are SGHTA and FQGNSA. The V and J ends lost 1 base and 4 bases respectively, with 11 bases between them. The CDR3 has 14 amino acids. The DNA for the CDR3 is TGTGCCAGCAGCTTAGTGGGCACGGAATACGAGCAGTACTTC. Its translation is CASSLVGTEYEQYF.

This sequence joins TRBV5-4 and TRBJ2-5, with D possibly TRBD1 on 6 matching bases. This CDR3 comprises 16 residues. CDR1 is SGHNT, CDR2 YYREEE, per germline (reference sequence). The V end lost 0 bases, the J end lost 0 bases, and 12 bases lay between the germline ends. The DNA for the CDR3 is TGTGCCAGCAGCTTGGGAAATACAGGGTACCAAGAGACCCAGTACTTC. It translates to CASSLGNTGYQETQYF.

This sequence joins TRBV18 and TRBJ2-7; 7 positions match TRBD2. There are 16 residues in the CDR3. The junction had 5 bases not matched to a gene; V was cut back by 0 bases and J by 0 bases. Germline assignment: CDR1 KGHSH and CDR2 LQKENI. CDR3 in amino acids: CASSPPNLAASYEQYF. For the CDR3, the DNA is TGTGCCAGCTCACCACCCAATCTAGCGGCCTCCTACGAGCAGTACTTC.

The DNA for the CDR3 is TGTGCCAGCAGCCCCAGGGGCGGATTAGTGAACACTGAAGCTTTCTTT. Residues: CASSPRGGLVNTEAFF. The chain employs TRBV5-6 and TRBJ1-1; the D gene is possibly TRBD1 (6 bases). Germline values: CDR1 SGHDT, CDR2 YYEEEE. This CDR3 contains 16 residues. Trimming removed 4 bases from V and 0 bases from J, with 16 bases in between.

This chain connects TRBV30 to TRBJ1-5; 10 bases are a match to TRBD1. The CDR3 covers 14 residues. Per the germline V gene, CDR1 is GTSNPN and CDR2 is SVGIG (reference sequence). J lost 7 bases, V lost 3 bases, and 6 bases had no gene match. CDR3 in amino acids: CAWRQTGGGQPQHF. CDR3 nucleotide sequence: TGTGCCTGGAGACAGACAGGGGGCGGGCAGCCCCAGCATTTT.

The rearrangement uses TRBV2 and TRBJ1-4, with TRBD1 identical over 9 bases. The CDR3 sequence is 14 residues long. J gave up 5 bases and V 6 bases, and 4 bases lay outside the gene matches. CDR1 and CDR2 (germline): SNHLY, FYNNEI. CDR3 sequence reads: CASRPGTGNEKLFF. CDR3 bases: TGTGCCAGCAGGCCCGGGACAGGGAATGAAAAACTGTTTTTT.

The genes are TRBV18 and TRBJ1-1, with a weak D call TRBD1 (6 bases). Looked up from germline, CDR1 is KGHSH and CDR2 is LQKENI. CDR3 length: 13 amino acids. Trimming removed 2 bases from V and 6 bases from J, with 10 bases in between. CDR3 protein: CASSPTGQSEAFF. In nucleotides, the CDR3 is TGTGCCAGCTCACCAACAGGGCAGTCTGAAGCTTTCTTT. Supplemented by reference TRBV18 and TRBJ1-1, the full variable domain reads NAGVMQNPRHLVRRRGQEARLRCSPMKGHSHVYWYRQLPEEGLKFMVYLQKENIIDESGMPKERFSAEFPKEGPSILRIQQVVRGDSAAYFCASSPTGQSEAFFGQGTRLTVV.

The chain uses TRBV28 and TRBJ1-3; D not certain. Looked up from germline, CDR1 is MDHEN and CDR2 is SYDVKM. Trimming shortened V by 8 bases and J by 0 bases, and 5 bases separated the two germline ends. The CDR3 consists of 12 residues. CDR3 sequence reads: CASGISGNTIYF. The CDR3, as DNA: TGTGCCAGCGGTATCTCTGGAAACACCATATATTTT.

DNA of the CDR3: TGTGCCAGCAGCTTAACTGCGCTAGCGGGAGATACGCAGTATTTT. Amino acid sequence: CASSLTALAGDTQYF. The chain employs TRBV7-3 and TRBJ2-3, with TRBD2 matching over 8 bases. V dropped 0 bases and J dropped 5; count of bases not matched to a gene: 4. Germline V gives CDR1 SGHTA, CDR2 FQGTGA. The CDR3 is 15 residues long.

Written as DNA, the CDR3 is TGCGCCAGCAGCTTTTGGGACAGCATGAACACTGAAGCTTTCTTT. Translating gives CASSFWDSMNTEAFF. The J gene is TRBJ1-1, the V gene TRBV5-1, with 7 bases matching TRBD1. CDR3 size: 15 residues. Germline CDR1 reads SGHRS; CDR2 reads YFSETQ. The V segment lost 2 bases and the J segment 0 bases; nucleotides outside the gene matches: 4. Full variable domain (outside the CDR3, taken from reference TRBV5-1 and TRBJ1-1): KAGVTQTPRYLIKTRGQQVTLSCSPISGHRSVSWYQQTPGQGLQFLFEYFSETQRNKGNFPGRFSGRQFSNSRSEMNVSTLELGDSALYLCASSFWDSMNTEAFFGQGTRLTVV.